This is a list of T cell receptor beta chains from one sample in a study of blood T cell repertoires in COVID-19. Repertoires were generated with immunoSEQ multiplex PCR, while TCRdb's copy carries only in-frame clones and drops some. The sample carries approximately 110,000 clones, about 83% recorded once. Material: peripheral blood. These receptors were obtained from a human donor in a cohort sampled during active COVID-19. Each CDR3 is given with its conserved first and last residue. D genes are given only for firm matches. Only some rows state a clone size, as once, few, many or a class for expanded clones.

d_call,clone_size,v_call,cdr3_length,j_call,cdr3_nt,cdr3_aa
-,-,TRBV6-5,13,TRBJ1-1,TGTGCCAGCAGTTCACGGGAGAACACTGAAGCTTTCTTT,CASSSRENTEAFF
TRBD1,-,TRBV7-3,13,TRBJ1-3,TGTGCCAGCGGACAGGGCCAAAATACTCCCATATATTTT,CASGQGQNTPIYF
TRBD1,few,TRBV19,16,TRBJ1-5,TGTGCCAGTAGTTCTCAGGACAGGGGGCTACCTCAGCCCCAGCATTTT,CASSSQDRGLPQPQHF
TRBD2,-,TRBV6-1,17,TRBJ2-1,TGTGCCAGCAGTGGCCCCTCGACTAGCGGGATAGGAGGTGAGCAGTTCTTC,CASSGPSTSGIGGEQFF
TRBD2,-,TRBV4-2,15,TRBJ2-7,TGTGCCAGCAGCCACTCGAGCGGGAGTCAGTACGAGCAGTACTTC,CASSHSSGSQYEQYF
-,-,TRBV4-1,14,TRBJ2-1,TGCGCCAGCAGTCCGGCGAGGAGAGGCAATGAGCAGTTCTTC,CASSPARRGNEQFF
-,few,TRBV6-5,14,TRBJ1-6,TGTGCCACCCGCAGCGGGGGCAATAATTCACCCCTCCACTTT,CATRSGGNNSPLHF
-,few,TRBV27,14,TRBJ2-7,TGTGCCAGCAGTCCCCGGACTTCCCTCTACGAGCAGTACTTC,CASSPRTSLYEQYF
TRBD1,-,TRBV5-6,14,TRBJ2-3,TGTGCCAGCAGCTTTTGGACAGGGTCAGATACGCAGTATTTT,CASSFWTGSDTQYF
TRBD2,-,TRBV6-5,15,TRBJ2-1,TGTGCCAGCAGTTACACTAGCGGGAGTTTGGATGAGCAGTTCTTC,CASSYTSGSLDEQFF
-,-,TRBV11-2,13,TRBJ2-7,TGTGCCAGCAGCTTAGCAGGGTCCTACGAGCAGTACTTC,CASSLAGSYEQYF
TRBD2,once,TRBV7-2,15,TRBJ2-5,TGTGCCAGCAGCCCTAGCGGGAGGGCCGGGGAGACCCAGTACTTC,CASSPSGRAGETQYF
TRBD2,-,TRBV9,23,TRBJ2-4,TGTGCCAGCAGCCTCGGGACAGAGACAAGAGTTGGGACTAGCCCCGTGGCCAAAAACATTCAGTACTTC,CASSLGTETRVGTSPVAKNIQYF
-,-,TRBV20-1,11,TRBJ2-2,TGCAGTGCCCCGAGAACCGGGGAGCTGTTTTTT,CSAPRTGELFF
TRBD2,-,TRBV24-1,17,TRBJ2-5,TGTGCCACCAGTGATTTGCAGGGCGCGGGAGAGGTAGAGACCCAGTACTTC,CATSDLQGAGEVETQYF
-,once,TRBV11-2,13,TRBJ2-1,TGTGCCAGCAGCTTAGCCGGCTACAATGAGCAGTTCTTC,CASSLAGYNEQFF
-,once,TRBV28,12,TRBJ1-2,TGTGCCAGCAGACAAATAAACTATGGCTACACCTTC,CASRQINYGYTF
TRBD1,-,TRBV28,16,TRBJ2-7,TGTGCCAGCAGTCTTAAAGCCGGGACAGCCGCCTACGAGCAGTACTTC,CASSLKAGTAAYEQYF
-,-,TRBV7-9,11,TRBJ2-1,TGTGCCAGCAGCTTAAGCCGGGGGCAGTTCTTC,CASSLSRGQFF
TRBD2,-,TRBV2,15,TRBJ2-7,TGTGCCAGTGGGGAGGGGCCGGGAGGTTGGTACGAGCAGTACTTC,CASGEGPGGWYEQYF
TRBD1,-,TRBV6-6,15,TRBJ1-2,TGTGCCAGCACCCCGAGGACAGGCGATAACTATGGCTACACCTTC,CASTPRTGDNYGYTF
TRBD1,few,TRBV7-9,14,TRBJ1-1,TGTGCCAGCAGCTTGGGACAGCTGAACACTGAAGCTTTCTTT,CASSLGQLNTEAFF
-,few,TRBV21-1,15,TRBJ2-7,TGTGCCAGCAACGGGAGGAGCCCGAGCTCCTACGAGCAGTACTTC,CASNGRSPSSYEQYF
TRBD1,-,TRBV19,14,TRBJ1-3,TGTGCCAGTAGTACGACAGGGACTGGAAACACCATATATTTT,CASSTTGTGNTIYF
-,-,TRBV10-1,13,TRBJ2-3,TGCGCCAGCAGCGGAGACTACACAGATACGCAGTATTTT,CASSGDYTDTQYF
-,-,TRBV13,15,TRBJ2-2,TGTGCCAGCAGCTCGGGACTCCTTTACACCGGGGAGCTGTTTTTT,CASSSGLLYTGELFF
TRBD2,-,TRBV24-1,15,TRBJ2-3,TGTGCCACCAGTGAACCGGGACTAGGCACAGATACGCAGTATTTT,CATSEPGLGTDTQYF
-,-,TRBV11-2,14,TRBJ1-4,TGTGCCAGCAGCTTCAGGGGATCGGTAGAAAAACTGTTTTTT,CASSFRGSVEKLFF
TRBD2,-,TRBV28,14,TRBJ2-7,TGTGCCAGCAGTCCCACTAGCGACTGGGGCGAGCAGTACTTC,CASSPTSDWGEQYF
TRBD2,-,TRBV28,16,TRBJ2-3,TGTGCCAGCAGTTTCCCAGCGGGAGGGGGCACAGATACGCAGTATTTT,CASSFPAGGGTDTQYF
TRBD2,-,TRBV18,13,TRBJ2-1,TGTGCCAGCTCACCCGGACTAGCGAATGAGCAGTTCTTC,CASSPGLANEQFF
TRBD2,-,TRBV7-2,14,TRBJ2-1,TGTGCCATCGGAGGACTAGCGGATTACAATGAGCAGTTCTTC,CAIGGLADYNEQFF